The clone carrying this T cell receptor beta chain was detected ten times or more. The data belong to a study of T cells in Graves' hyperthyroidism and ophthalmopathy. The ends were cut back, 4 bases at V and 6 bases at J, with 8 bases in the middle. Germline CDR1 SGHRS, CDR2 YFSETQ. The CDR3 spans 12 residues. Amplification of TCR beta CDR3 regions was performed using RNA transcripts as template. The HTBI primer set was used in a first-round RT-PCR of the TCR CDR3. TCRdb re-called the multiplex PCR reads through MiXCR, storing one row per CDR3 protein. The top ten clones hold around a third of a sample with 300,000 to 450,000 distinct CDR3 sequences, about a sixth of them seen once.

J is TRBJ2-1 and V is TRBV5-1; D is ambiguous. This receptor was taken from a woman in her twenties or thirties with Graves' hyperthyroidism that later progressed to Graves' ophthalmopathy. Specimen: blood. The CDR3 region has the DNA TGCGCCAGCAGCCTGGCGGTCAATGAGCAGTTCTTC. Encoded protein: CASSLAVNEQFF.